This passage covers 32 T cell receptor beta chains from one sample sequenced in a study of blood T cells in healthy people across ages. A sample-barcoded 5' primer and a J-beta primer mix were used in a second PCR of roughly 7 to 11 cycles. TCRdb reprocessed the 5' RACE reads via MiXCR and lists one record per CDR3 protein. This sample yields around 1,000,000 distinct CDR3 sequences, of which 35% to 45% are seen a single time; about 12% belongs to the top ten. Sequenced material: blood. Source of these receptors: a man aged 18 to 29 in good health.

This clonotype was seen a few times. The CDR3 sequence is CASSQEHGNQPQHF. The CDR3 DNA is TGTGCCAGCAGCCAGGAACATGGGAATCAGCCCCAGCATTTT. The genes are TRBV4-2 and TRBJ1-5, with no clear D. CDR1 is LGHNA and CDR2 is YNFKEQ in the germline V gene. Trimming cost V 3 bases and J 4 bases, with 10 bases left between them. The CDR3 is 14 residues long.

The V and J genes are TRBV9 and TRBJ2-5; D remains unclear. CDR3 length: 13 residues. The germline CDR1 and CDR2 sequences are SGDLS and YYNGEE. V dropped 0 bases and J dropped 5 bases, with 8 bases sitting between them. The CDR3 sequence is CASSVEGWETQYF. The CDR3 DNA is TGTGCCAGCAGCGTAGAAGGGTGGGAGACCCAGTACTTC.

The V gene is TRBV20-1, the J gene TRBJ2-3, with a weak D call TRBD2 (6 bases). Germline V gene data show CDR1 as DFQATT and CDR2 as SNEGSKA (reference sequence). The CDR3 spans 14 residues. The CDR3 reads CSALEGTSTDTQYF. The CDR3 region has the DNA TGCAGCGCTCTTGAAGGGACTAGCACAGATACGCAGTATTTT.

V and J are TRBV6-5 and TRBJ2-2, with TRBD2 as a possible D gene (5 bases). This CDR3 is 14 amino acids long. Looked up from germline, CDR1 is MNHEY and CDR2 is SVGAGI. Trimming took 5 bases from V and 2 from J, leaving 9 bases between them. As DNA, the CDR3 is TGTGCCAGCAGTGACGGGATTAACACCGGGGAGCTGTTTTTT. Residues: CASSDGINTGELFF.

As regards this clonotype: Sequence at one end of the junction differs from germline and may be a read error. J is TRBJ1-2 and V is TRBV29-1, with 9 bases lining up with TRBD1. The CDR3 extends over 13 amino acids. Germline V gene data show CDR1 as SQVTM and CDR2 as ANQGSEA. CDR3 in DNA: TGCAGCGTTGAGGACAGGGGTAACTATGGCTGCACCTTC. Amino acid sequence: CSVEDRGNYGCTF. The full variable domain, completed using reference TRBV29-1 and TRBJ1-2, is SAVISQKPSRDICQRGTSLTIQCQVDSQVTMMFWYRQQPGQSLTLIATANQGSEATYESGFVIDKFPISRPNLTFSTLTVSNMSPEDSSIYLCSVEDRGNYGCTFGSGTRLTVV.

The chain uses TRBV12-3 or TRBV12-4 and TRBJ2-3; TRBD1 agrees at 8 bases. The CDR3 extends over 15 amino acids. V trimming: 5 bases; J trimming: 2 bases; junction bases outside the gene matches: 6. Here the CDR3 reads CASSPGQGYTDTQYF. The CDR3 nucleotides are TGTGCCAGCAGTCCCGGACAGGGCTACACAGATACGCAGTATTTT.

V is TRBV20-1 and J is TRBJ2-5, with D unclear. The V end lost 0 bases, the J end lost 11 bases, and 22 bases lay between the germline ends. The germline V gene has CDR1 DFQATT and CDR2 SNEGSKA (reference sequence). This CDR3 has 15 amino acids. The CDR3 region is CSARDASTTPNEQYF. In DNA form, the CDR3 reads TGCAGTGCTAGAGATGCCAGCACGACCCCCAATGAGCAGTACTTC.

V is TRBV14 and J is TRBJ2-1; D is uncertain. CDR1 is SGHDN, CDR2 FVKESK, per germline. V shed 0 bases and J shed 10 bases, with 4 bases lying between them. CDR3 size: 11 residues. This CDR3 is CASSQEQEQFF. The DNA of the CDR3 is TGTGCCAGCAGCCAAGAACAGGAGCAGTTCTTC.

The CDR3 protein is CASSLKRGLNGEQFF. The DNA for the CDR3 is TGTGCCAGCAGCTTAAAGCGGGGACTAAATGGGGAGCAGTTCTTC. This sequence joins TRBV7-9 and TRBJ2-1; 7 bases line up with TRBD2. V was pared by 2 bases and J by 10 bases, with 11 bases of the junction left unmatched. CDR1 is SEHNR, CDR2 FQNEAQ, per germline (reference sequence). The CDR3 runs to 15 residues.

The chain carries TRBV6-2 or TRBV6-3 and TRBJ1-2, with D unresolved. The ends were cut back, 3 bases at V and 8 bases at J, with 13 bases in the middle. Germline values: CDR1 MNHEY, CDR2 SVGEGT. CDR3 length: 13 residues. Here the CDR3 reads CASSYNRHVGYTF. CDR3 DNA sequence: TGTGCCAGCAGTTATAATCGACACGTCGGCTACACCTTC.

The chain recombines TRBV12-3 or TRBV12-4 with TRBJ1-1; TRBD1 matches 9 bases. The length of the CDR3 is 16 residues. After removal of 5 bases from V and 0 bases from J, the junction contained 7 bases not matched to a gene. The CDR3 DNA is TGTGCCAGCAGTCCCGGGACAGGGCCTTTGAACACTGAAGCTTTCTTT. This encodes CASSPGTGPLNTEAFF.

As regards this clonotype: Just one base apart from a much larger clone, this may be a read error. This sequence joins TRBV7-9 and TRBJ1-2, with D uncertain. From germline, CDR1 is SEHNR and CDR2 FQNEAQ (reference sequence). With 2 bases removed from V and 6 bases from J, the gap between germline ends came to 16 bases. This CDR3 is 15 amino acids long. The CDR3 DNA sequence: TGTGCCAGCAGCTTAATGACGGTTAGGAAGGATGGCTACACCTTC. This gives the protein CASSLMTVRKDGYTF.

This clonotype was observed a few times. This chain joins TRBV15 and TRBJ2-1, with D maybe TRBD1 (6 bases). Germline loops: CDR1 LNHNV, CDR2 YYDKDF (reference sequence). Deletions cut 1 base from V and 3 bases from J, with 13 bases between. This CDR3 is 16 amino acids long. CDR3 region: CATSRGTQGHYNEQFF. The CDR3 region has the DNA TGTGCCACCAGCAGAGGTACACAGGGACACTACAATGAGCAGTTCTTC.

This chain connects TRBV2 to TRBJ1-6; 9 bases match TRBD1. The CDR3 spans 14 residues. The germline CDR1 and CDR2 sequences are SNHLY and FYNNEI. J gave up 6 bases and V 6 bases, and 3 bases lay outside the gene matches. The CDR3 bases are TGTGCCAGCAGGAGGGACAGGGTTAATTCACCCCTCCACTTT. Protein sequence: CASRRDRVNSPLHF.

The CDR3 loop is CASSYAGTGDTDTQYF. DNA for the CDR3: TGTGCCAGCAGCTACGCCGGGACAGGGGACACAGATACGCAGTATTTT. This chain joins TRBV7-9 and TRBJ2-3, with 10 bases fitting TRBD1. Germline CDR1 reads SEHNR; CDR2 reads FQNEAQ (reference sequence). Trimming took 4 bases from V and 2 from J; bases not matched to a gene: 6. CDR3 length: 16 amino acids. Variable domain in full (rest from reference TRBV7-9 and TRBJ2-3): DTGVSQNPRHKITKRGQNVTFRCDPISEHNRLYWYRQTLGQGPEFLTYFQNEAQLEKSRLLSDRFSAERPKGSFSTLEIQRTEQGDSAMYLCASSYAGTGDTDTQYFGPGTRLTVL.

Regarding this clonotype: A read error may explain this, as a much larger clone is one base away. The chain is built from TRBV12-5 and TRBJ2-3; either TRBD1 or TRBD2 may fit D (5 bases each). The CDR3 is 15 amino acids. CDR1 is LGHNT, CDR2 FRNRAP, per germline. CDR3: CAIPRSWGMTDMQYF. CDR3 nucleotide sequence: TGTGCTATCCCCCGATCTTGGGGGATGACAGATATGCAGTATTTT.

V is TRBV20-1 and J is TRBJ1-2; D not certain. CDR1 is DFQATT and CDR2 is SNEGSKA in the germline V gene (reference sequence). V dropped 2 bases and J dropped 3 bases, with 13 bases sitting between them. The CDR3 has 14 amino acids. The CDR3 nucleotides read TGCAGTGCTAGAACCGCCGCGGGCTACTATGGCTACACCTTC. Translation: CSARTAAGYYGYTF.

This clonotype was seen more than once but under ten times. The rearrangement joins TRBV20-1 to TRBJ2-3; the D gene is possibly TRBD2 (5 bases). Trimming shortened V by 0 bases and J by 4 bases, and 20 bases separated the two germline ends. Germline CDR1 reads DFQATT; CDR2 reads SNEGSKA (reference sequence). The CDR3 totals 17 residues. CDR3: CSARDTLGAASADTQYF. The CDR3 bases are TGCAGTGCTAGAGATACCCTGGGAGCGGCAAGCGCAGATACGCAGTATTTT.

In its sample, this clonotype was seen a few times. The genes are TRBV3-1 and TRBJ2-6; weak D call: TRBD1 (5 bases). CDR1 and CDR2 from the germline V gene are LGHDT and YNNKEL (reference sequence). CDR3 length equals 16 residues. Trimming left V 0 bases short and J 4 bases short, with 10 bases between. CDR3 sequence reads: CASSQEGALGANVLTF. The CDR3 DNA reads TGTGCCAGCAGCCAAGAAGGGGCCTTGGGGGCCAACGTCCTGACTTTC.

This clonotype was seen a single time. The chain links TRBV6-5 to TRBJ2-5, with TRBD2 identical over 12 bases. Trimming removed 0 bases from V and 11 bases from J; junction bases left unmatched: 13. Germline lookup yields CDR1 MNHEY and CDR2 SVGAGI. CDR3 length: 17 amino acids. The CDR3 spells CASSYSRLAGDYNEQYF. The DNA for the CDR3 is TGTGCCAGCAGTTACTCGAGACTAGCGGGGGACTACAATGAGCAGTACTTC.

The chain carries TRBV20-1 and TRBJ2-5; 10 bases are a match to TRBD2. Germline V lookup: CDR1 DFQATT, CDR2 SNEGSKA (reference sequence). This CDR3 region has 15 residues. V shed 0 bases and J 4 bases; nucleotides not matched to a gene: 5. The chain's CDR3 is CSARDLSSGGETQYF. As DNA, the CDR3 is TGCAGTGCTAGAGATCTCTCTAGCGGGGGAGAGACCCAGTACTTC.

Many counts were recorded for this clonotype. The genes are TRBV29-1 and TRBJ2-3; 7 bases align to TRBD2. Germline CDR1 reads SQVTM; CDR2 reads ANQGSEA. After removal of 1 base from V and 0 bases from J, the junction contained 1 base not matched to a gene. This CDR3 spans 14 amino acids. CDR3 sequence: CSVEAGGSTDTQYF. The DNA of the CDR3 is TGCAGCGTTGAAGCGGGGGGAAGCACAGATACGCAGTATTTT.

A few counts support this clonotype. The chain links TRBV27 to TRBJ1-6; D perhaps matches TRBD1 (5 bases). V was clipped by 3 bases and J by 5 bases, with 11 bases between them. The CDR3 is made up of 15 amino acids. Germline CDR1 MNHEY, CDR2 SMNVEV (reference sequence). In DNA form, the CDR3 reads TGTGCCAGCAGTTTTGACAGCGAAAATAATTCACCCCTCCACTTT. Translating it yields CASSFDSENNSPLHF.

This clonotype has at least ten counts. The CDR3 DNA reads TGTGCCATCAGTCGCGGACGCGGTGAGCAGTTCTTC. It yields the protein CAISRGRGEQFF. This rearrangement joins TRBV10-3 to TRBJ2-1, with D hard to call. The CDR3 covers 12 residues. Germline values: CDR1 ENHRY, CDR2 SYGVKD. V was shortened by 5 bases and J by 9 bases, with 11 bases between the two germline ends.

CDR3 sequence reads: CASSFGQSSYNEQFF. CDR3 sequence (DNA): TGCGCCAGCAGCTTTGGGCAGAGCTCCTACAATGAGCAGTTCTTC. This chain joins TRBV5-1 and TRBJ2-1; no definite D call. This CDR3 is 15 amino acids long. Looked up from germline, CDR1 is SGHRS and CDR2 is YFSETQ. V dropped 2 bases and J dropped 0 bases, with 9 bases sitting between them.

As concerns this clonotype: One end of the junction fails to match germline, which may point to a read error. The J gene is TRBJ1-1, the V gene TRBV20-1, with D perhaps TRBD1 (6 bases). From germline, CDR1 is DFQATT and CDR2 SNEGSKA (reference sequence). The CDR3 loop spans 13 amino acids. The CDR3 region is CGASGGPNTEAFF. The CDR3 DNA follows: TGCGGTGCCTCGGGGGGGCCGAACACTGAAGCTTTCTTT.

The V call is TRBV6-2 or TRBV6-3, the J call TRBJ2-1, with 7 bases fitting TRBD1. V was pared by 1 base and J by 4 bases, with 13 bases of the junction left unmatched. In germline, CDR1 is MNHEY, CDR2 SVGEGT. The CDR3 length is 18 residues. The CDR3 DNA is TGTGCCAGCAGTTACTGGGGCCCCGGGGACAGCGTATACAATGAGCAGTTCTTC. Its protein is CASSYWGPGDSVYNEQFF.

The CDR3 coding sequence is TGCGCCAGCAGCTTGGCCGACAGGGTCGATGAGCAGTTCTTC. Amino acids: CASSLADRVDEQFF. The J gene is TRBJ2-1, the V gene TRBV5-1, with TRBD1 identical over 7 bases. This CDR3 region has 14 residues. Germline assignment: CDR1 SGHRS and CDR2 YFSETQ. V gave up 0 bases and J gave up 8 bases; unmatched junction bases: 5.

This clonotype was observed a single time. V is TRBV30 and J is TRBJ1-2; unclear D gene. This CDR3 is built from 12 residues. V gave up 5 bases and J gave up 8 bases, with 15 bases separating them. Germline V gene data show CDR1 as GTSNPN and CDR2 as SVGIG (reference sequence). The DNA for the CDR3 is TGTGCCTGGTTATACTTGTGGGGAGGCTACACCTTC. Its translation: CAWLYLWGGYTF.

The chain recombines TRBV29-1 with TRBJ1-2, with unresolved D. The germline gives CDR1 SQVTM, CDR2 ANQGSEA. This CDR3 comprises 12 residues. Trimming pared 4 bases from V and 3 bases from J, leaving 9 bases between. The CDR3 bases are TGCAGCGTTGTACAACGGGACTATGGCTACACCTTC. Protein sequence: CSVVQRDYGYTF.

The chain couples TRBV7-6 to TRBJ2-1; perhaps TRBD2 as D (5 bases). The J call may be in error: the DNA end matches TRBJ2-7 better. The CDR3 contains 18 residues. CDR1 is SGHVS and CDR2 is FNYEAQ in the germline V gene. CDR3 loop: CASSLANGEGRSSYEQYF. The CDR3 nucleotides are TGTGCCAGCAGCTTAGCGAACGGGGAAGGAAGATCCTCCTACGAGCAGTACTTC.

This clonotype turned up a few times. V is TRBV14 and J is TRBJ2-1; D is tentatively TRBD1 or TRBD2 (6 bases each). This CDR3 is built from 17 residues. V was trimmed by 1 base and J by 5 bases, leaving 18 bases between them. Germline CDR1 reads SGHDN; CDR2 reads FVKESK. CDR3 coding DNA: TGTGCCAGCAGCCAAGCCCCGTACTGGGGGGCCAACAATGAGCAGTTCTTC. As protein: CASSQAPYWGANNEQFF.